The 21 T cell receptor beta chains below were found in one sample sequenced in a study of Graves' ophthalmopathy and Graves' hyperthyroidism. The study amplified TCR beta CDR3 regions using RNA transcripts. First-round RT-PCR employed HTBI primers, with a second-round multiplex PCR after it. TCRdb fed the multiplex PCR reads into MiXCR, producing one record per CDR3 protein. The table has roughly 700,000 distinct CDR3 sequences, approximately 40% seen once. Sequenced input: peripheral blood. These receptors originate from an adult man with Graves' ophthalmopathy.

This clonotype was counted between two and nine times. CDR3: CASMLADYEQYF. For the CDR3, the DNA is TGTGCCAGCATGCTAGCGGATTACGAGCAGTACTTC. This sequence joins TRBV12-3 or TRBV12-4 and TRBJ2-7; TRBD2 matches 7 bases. The CDR3 spans 12 residues. J was trimmed by 4 bases and V by 7 bases; bases with no gene match: 4.

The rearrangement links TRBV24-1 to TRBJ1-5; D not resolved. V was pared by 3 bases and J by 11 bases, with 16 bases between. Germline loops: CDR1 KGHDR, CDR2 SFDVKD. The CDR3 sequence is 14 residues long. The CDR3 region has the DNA TGTGCCACCAGTGATACCAGACTGGAAGAGACCCAGCATTTT. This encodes CATSDTRLEETQHF.

CDR3 region: CGDSGNTGELFF. The CDR3, as DNA: TGTGGCGACAGCGGTAACACCGGGGAGCTGTTTTTT. This chain links TRBV19 with TRBJ2-2; perhaps D is TRBD1 or TRBD2 (5 bases each). Per the germline V gene, CDR1 is LNHDA and CDR2 is SQIVND (reference sequence). The CDR3 contains 12 residues.

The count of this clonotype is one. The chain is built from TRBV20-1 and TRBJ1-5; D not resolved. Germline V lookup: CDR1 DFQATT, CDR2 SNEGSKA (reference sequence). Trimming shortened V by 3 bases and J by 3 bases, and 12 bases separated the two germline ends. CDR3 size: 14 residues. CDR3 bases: TGCAGTGCTAGTAGAATGGGATTCAATCAGCCCCAGCATTTT. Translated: CSASRMGFNQPQHF.

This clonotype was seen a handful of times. In DNA, the CDR3 is TGCGCCAGCAGTGAGGGGACAGGGGGAGGAACTGGGGCCAACGTCCTGACTTTC. Protein: CASSEGTGGGTGANVLTF. The chain combines TRBV10-1 with TRBJ2-6, with 11 bases fitting TRBD1. The V gene's germline CDR1 is WNHNN and CDR2 SYGVQD (reference sequence). Losses at the gene ends were 2 bases for V and 2 bases for J; bases not matched to a gene: 5. The CDR3 is made up of 18 amino acids.

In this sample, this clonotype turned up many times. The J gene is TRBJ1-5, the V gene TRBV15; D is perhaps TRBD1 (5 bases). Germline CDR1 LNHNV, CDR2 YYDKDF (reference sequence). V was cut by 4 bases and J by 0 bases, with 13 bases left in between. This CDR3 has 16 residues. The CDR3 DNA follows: TGTGCCACCAGCACGCTGTCGGGGGTTAGCAATCAGCCCCAGCATTTT. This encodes CATSTLSGVSNQPQHF.

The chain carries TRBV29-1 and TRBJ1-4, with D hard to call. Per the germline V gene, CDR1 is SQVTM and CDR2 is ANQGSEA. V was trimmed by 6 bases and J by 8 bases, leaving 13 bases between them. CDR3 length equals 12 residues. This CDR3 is CSVLTPSEKLFF. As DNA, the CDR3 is TGCAGCGTACTGACACCGTCGGAAAAACTGTTTTTT.

The DNA for the CDR3 is TGCAGCTTAGTGGCAGGGGGCGTCTCTGGCTACACCTTC. It yields the protein CSLVAGGVSGYTF. The chain employs TRBV29-1 and TRBJ1-2, with TRBD1 matching over 8 bases. V gave up 8 bases and J gave up 7 bases; unmatched junction bases: 12. Germline V gene sequence: CDR1 SQVTM, CDR2 ANQGSEA. The CDR3 length is 13 residues.

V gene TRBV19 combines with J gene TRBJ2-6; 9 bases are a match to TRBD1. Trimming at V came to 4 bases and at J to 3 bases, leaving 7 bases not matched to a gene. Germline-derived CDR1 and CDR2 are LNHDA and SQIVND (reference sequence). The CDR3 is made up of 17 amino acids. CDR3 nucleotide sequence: TGTGCCAGTAGTACCGGGACAGGGTTCAGTGGGGCCAACGTCCTGACTTTC. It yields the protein CASSTGTGFSGANVLTF.

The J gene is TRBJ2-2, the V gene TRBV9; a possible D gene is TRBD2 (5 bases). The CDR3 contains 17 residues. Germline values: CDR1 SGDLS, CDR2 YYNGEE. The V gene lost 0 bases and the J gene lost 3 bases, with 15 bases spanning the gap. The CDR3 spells CASSVGPTLGYTGELFF. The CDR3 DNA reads TGTGCCAGCAGCGTAGGTCCTACACTAGGATACACCGGGGAGCTGTTTTTT.

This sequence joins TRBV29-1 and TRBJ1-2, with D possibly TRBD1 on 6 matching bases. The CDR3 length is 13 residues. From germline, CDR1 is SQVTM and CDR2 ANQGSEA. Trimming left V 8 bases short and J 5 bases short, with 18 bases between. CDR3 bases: TGCAGCCCTACGGTTCGGGACACATATGGCTACACCTTC. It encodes CSPTVRDTYGYTF.

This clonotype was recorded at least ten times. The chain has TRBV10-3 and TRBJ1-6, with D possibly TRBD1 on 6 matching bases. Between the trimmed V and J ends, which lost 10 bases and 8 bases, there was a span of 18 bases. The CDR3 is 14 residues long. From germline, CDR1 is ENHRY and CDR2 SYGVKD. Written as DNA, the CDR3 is TGTGCCAGCAGGACGACAGGCGGTTATTCACCCCTCCACTTT. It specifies CASRTTGGYSPLHF.

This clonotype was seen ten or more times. The CDR3 sequence is CAITPERSTEAFF. CDR3 coding DNA: TGTGCCATCACACCCGAGCGGAGCACTGAAGCTTTCTTT. The rearrangement links TRBV10-3 to TRBJ1-1; D not certain. The CDR3 length is 13 residues. Trimming stripped 7 bases from V and 4 bases from J, with 13 bases between. CDR1 and CDR2 (germline): ENHRY, SYGVKD.

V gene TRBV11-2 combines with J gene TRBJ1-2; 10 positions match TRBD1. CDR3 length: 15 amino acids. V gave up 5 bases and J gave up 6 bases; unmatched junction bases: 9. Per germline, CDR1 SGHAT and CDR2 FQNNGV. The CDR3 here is CASSLYQDRGDGYTF. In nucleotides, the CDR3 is TGTGCCAGCAGCCTCTACCAGGACAGGGGGGATGGCTACACCTTC.

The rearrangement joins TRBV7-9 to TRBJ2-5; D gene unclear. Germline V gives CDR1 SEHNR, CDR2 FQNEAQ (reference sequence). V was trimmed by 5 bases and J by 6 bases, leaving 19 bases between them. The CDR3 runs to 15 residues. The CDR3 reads CASSPWKAVGQTQYF. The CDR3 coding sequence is TGTGCCAGCAGCCCTTGGAAGGCCGTAGGACAGACCCAGTACTTC.

The CDR3 DNA is TGTGCCAGCAGCGTAGCCCGAGGACCCGATAATTCACCCCTCCACTTT. Residues: CASSVARGPDNSPLHF. The J gene is TRBJ1-6, the V gene TRBV2; no firm D call. Per germline, CDR1 SNHLY and CDR2 FYNNEI. V was cut by 6 bases and J by 5 bases, with 17 bases left in between. The CDR3 has 16 amino acids.

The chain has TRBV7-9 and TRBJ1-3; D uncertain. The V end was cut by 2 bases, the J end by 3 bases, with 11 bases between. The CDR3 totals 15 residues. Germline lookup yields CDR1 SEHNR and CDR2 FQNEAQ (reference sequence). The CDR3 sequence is CASSLIAGVGNTIYF. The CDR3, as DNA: TGTGCCAGCAGCTTAATAGCCGGGGTTGGAAACACCATATATTTT.

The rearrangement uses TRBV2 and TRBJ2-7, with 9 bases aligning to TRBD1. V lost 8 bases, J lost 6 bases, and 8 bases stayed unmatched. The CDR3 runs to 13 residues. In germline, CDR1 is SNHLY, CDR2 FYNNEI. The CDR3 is CASRGQGTLEQYF. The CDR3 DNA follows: TGTGCCAGCCGCGGACAGGGGACCCTCGAGCAGTACTTC.

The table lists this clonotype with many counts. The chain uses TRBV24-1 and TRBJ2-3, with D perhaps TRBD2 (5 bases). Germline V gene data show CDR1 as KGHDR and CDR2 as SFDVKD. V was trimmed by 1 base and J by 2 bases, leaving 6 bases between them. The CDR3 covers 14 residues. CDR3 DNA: TGTGCCACCAGTGATTTTGGACTCACAGATACGCAGTATTTT. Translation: CATSDFGLTDTQYF.

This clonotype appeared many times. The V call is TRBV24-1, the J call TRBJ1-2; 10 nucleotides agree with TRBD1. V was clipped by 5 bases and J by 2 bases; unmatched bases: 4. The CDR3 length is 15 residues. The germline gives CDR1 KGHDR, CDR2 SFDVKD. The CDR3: CATSGGTGANYGYTF. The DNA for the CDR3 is TGTGCCACCAGTGGTGGGACAGGGGCGAACTATGGCTACACCTTC.

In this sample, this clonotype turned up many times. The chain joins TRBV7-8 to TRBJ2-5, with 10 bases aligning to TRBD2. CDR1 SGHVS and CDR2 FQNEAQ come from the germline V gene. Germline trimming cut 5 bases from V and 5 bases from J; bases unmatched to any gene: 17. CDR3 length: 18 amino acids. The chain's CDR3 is CASSPNILAGDTGETQYF. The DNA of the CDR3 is TGTGCCAGCAGCCCGAATATTCTAGCGGGAGACACGGGGGAGACCCAGTACTTC.